This T cell receptor (beta chain) derives from a study of early T cells in non-severe SARS-CoV-2 infection. Points from the study as a whole: VDJdb matching skewed toward anti-spike CD8 responses, missing private and CD4 specificities.

Via MiXCR, TCRdb re-called the 5' RACE reads, giving one row per CDR3 protein. The sample contains tens of thousands of distinct CDR3 sequences, 3% to 4.5% of which appear only once. There are a few counts of this clonotype. Its target is not known. This TCR derives from an adult who was a healthcare worker with PCR-confirmed SARS-CoV-2 infection or an uninfected control (not recorded which). The specimen was whole blood.

In nucleotides, the CDR3 is TGTGCCAGCAGTCCAGGACTAGCGGGAGATGAGCAGTTCTTC. This sequence encodes CASSPGLAGDEQFF. The V call is TRBV6-4, the J call TRBJ2-1, with 13 bases matching TRBD2. The V segment lost 5 bases and the J segment 8 bases; nucleotides outside the gene matches: 3. The CDR3 has 14 amino acids. Germline lookup yields CDR1 MRHNA and CDR2 SNTAGT.